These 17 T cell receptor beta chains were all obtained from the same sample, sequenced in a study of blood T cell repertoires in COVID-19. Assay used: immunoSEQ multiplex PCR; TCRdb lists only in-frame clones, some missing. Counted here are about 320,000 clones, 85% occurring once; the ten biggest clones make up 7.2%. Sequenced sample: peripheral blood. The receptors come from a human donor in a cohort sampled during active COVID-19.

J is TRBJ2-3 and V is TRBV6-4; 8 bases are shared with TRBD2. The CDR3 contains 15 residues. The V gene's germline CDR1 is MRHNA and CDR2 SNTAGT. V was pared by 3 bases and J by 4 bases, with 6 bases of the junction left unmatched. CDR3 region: CASSESSGGADTQYF. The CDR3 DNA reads TGTGCCAGCAGTGAATCTTCGGGGGGGGCAGATACGCAGTATTTT.

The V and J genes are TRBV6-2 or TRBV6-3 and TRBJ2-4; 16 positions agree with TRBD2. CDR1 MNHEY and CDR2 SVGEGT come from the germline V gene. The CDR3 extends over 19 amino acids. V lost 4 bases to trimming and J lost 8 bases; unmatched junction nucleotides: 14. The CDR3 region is CASSFLGLAGGPGAHIQYF. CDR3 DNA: TGTGCCAGCAGTTTCTTGGGACTAGCGGGGGGGCCTGGTGCGCACATTCAGTACTTC.

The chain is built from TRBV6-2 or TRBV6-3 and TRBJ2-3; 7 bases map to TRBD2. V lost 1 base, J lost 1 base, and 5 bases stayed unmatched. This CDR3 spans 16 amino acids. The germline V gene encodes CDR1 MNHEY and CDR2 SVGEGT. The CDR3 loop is CASSYWWGGGTDTQYF. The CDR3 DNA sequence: TGTGCCAGCAGTTACTGGTGGGGGGGAGGCACAGATACGCAGTATTTT.

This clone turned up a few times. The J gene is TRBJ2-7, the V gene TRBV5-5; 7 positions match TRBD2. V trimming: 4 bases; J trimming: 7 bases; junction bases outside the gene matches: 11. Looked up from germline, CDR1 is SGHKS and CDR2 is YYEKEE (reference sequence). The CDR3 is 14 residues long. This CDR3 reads CASSRRDYLWEQYF. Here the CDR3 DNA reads TGTGCCAGCAGCCGCCGGGACTACCTCTGGGAGCAGTACTTC.

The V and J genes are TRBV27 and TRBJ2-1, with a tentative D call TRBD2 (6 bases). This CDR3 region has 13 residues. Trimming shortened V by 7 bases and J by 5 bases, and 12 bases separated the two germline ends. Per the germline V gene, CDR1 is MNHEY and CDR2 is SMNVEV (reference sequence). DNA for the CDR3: TGTGCCAGCAAGTTTCCGGGAGACAATGAGCAGTTCTTC. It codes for CASKFPGDNEQFF.

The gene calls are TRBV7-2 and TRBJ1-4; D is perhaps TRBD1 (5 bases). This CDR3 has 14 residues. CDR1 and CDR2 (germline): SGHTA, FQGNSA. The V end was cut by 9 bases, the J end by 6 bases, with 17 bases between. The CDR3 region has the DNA TGTGCCAGTAGACCCCGGCGGGGGGATGAAAAACTGTTTTTT. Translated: CASRPRRGDEKLFF.

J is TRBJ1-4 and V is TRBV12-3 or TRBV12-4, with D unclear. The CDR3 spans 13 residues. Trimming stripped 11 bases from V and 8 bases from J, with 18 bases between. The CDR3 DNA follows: TGTGCCGGCTTGAAACCGGGAACGGAAAAACTGTTTTTT. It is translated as CAGLKPGTEKLFF.

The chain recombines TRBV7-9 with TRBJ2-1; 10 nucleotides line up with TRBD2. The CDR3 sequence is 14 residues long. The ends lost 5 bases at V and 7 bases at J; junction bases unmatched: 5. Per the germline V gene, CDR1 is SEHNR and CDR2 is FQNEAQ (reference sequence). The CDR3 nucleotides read TGTGCCAGCAGCCCCCTTAGCGGGGGGAATGAGCAGTTCTTC. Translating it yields CASSPLSGGNEQFF.

The CDR3 loop is CASSLNGQSNYGYTF. In nucleotides, the CDR3 is TGTGCCAGCAGCTTAAATGGACAGTCTAACTATGGCTACACCTTC. The chain is built from TRBV7-3 and TRBJ1-2; TRBD1 might be the D (6 bases). V gave up 1 base and J gave up 0 bases, with 9 bases separating them. CDR1 is SGHTA, CDR2 FQGTGA, per germline. This CDR3 contains 15 residues.

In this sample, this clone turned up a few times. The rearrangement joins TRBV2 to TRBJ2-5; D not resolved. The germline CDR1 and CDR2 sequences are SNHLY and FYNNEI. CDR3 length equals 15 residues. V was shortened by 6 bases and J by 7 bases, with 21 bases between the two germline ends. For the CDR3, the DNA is TGTGCCAGCAGAGTGGAGCCTACCGTTTTAGGGACCCAGTACTTC. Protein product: CASRVEPTVLGTQYF.

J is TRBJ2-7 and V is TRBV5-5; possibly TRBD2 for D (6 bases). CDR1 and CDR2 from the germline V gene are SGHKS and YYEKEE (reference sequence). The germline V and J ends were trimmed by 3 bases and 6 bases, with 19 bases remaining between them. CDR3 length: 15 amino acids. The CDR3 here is CASSSGLSTWSEQYF. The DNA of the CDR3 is TGTGCCAGCAGCTCGGGACTCTCAACGTGGTCCGAGCAGTACTTC.

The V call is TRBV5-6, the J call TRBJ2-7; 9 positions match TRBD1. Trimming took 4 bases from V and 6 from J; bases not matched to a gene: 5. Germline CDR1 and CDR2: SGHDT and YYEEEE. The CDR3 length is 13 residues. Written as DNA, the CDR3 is TGTGCCAGCAGCCGGGACAGGGCCGGCGAGCAGTACTTC. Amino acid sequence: CASSRDRAGEQYF.

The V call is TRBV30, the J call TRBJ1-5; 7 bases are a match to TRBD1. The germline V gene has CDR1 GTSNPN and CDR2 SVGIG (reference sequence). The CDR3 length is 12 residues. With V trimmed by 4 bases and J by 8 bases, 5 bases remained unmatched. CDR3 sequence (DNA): TGTGCCTGGAATAGGGGGCCGGAGCCCCAGCATTTT. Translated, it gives CAWNRGPEPQHF.

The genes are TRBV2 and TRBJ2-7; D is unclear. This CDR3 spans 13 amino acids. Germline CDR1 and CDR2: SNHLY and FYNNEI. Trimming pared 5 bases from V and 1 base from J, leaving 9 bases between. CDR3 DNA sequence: TGTGCCAGCAGTTCAGACACGTCCTACGAGCAGTACTTC. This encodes CASSSDTSYEQYF.

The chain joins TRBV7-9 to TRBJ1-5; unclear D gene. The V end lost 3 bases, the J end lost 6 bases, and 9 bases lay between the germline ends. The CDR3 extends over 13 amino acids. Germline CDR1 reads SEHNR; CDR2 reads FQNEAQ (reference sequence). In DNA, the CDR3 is TGTGCCAGCAGCTTCTCTAAGTCTCAGCCCCAGCATTTT. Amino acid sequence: CASSFSKSQPQHF.

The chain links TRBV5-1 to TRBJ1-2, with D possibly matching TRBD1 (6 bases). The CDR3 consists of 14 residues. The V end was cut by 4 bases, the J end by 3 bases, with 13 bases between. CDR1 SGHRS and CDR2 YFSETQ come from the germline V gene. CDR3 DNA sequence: TGCGCCAGCAGCCTCAGGGGTACGGACTATGGCTACACCTTC. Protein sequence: CASSLRGTDYGYTF.

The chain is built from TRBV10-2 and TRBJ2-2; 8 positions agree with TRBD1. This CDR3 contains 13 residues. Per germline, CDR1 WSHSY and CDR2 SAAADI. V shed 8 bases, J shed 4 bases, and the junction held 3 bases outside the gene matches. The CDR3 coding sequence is TGCGCCAGCGGACAGGGAGGCACCGGGGAGCTGTTTTTT. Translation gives CASGQGGTGELFF.